Following are 2 T cell receptor beta chains from one sample sequenced in a study of shared clonotypes between healthy human individuals (dated by TCRdb to 2019 to 2021). The protocol used for the library was the immunoSEQ multiplex PCR assay. In TCRdb, the immuneACCESS table is reduced to in-frame sequences with V and J assigned. These tables do not hold every clone; where another copy was compared, an unresolved V gene accounts for under half, and the others remain unexplained. The sample table lists 300,000 to 350,000 clones, roughly 70% of them with a count of one. Of the sample, less than 11% falls within the top ten clones. Sequencing was done on a sample of memory CD4+ T cells sorted from blood. Taken with the paper, the label for cell subset or site translates to: CD45RA-negative fraction. Receptor source: a man younger than 40 in good health.

The V gene is TRBV19, the J gene TRBJ1-5; 11 nucleotides line up with TRBD1. The CDR3 contains 16 residues. Losses at the gene ends were 2 bases for V and 6 bases for J; bases not matched to a gene: 6. CDR1 is LNHDA, CDR2 SQIVND, per germline (reference sequence). The CDR3, as DNA: TGTGCCAGTAGTATACGGACAGGGGGCTTCGCTCAGCCCCAGCATTTT. It specifies CASSIRTGGFAQPQHF. Drawing the rest from reference TRBV19 and TRBJ1-5, the complete variable domain is DGGITQSPKYLFRKEGQNVTLSCEQNLNHDAMYWYRQDPGQGLRLIYYSQIVNDFQKGDIAEGYSVSREKKESFPLTVTSAQKNPTAFYLCASSIRTGGFAQPQHFGDGTRLSIL.

J is TRBJ2-3 and V is TRBV29-1; 11 positions match TRBD1. After removal of 7 bases from V and 4 bases from J, the junction contained 7 bases not matched to a gene. CDR3 size: 14 residues. CDR1 SQVTM and CDR2 ANQGSEA come from the germline V gene. CDR3: CSAGTGGKSDTQYF. The DNA for the CDR3 is TGCAGCGCGGGGACAGGGGGGAAGTCAGATACGCAGTATTTT.